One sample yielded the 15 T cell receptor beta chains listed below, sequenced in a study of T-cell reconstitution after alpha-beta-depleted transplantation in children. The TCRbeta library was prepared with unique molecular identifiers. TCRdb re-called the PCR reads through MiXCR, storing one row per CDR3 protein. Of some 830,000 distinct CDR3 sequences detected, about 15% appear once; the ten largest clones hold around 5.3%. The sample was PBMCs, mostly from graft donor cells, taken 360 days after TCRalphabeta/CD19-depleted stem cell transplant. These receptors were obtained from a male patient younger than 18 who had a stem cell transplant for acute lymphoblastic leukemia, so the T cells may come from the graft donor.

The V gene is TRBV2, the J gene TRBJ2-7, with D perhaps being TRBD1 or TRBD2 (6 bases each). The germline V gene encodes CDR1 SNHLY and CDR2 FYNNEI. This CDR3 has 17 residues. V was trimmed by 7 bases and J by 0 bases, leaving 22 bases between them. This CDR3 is CASKGDLGGLSSYEQYF. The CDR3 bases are TGTGCCAGCAAAGGGGATTTAGGGGGACTGTCCTCCTACGAGCAGTACTTC.

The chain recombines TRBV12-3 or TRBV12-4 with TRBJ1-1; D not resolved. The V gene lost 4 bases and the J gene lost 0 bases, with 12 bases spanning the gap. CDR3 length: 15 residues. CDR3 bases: TGTGCCAGCAGTTATTGGGCTAAGATGAACACTGAAGCTTTCTTT. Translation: CASSYWAKMNTEAFF.

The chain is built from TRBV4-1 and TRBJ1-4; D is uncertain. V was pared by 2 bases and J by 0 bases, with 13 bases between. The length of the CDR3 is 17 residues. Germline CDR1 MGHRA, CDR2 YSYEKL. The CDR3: CASSQSGQAATNEKLFF. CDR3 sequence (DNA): TGCGCCAGCAGCCAATCCGGGCAGGCTGCAACTAATGAAAAACTGTTTTTT.

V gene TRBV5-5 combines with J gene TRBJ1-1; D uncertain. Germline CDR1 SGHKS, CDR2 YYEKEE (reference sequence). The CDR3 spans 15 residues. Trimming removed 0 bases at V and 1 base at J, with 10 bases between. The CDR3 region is CASSLVYGRNTEAFF. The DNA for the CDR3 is TGTGCCAGCAGCTTGGTCTATGGCAGGAACACTGAAGCTTTCTTT.

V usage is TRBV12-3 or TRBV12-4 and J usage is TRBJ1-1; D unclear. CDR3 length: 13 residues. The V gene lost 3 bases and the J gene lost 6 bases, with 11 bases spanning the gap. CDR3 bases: TGTGCCAGCAGTTTCTCGGGGAGCCCTGAAGCTTTCTTT. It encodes CASSFSGSPEAFF.

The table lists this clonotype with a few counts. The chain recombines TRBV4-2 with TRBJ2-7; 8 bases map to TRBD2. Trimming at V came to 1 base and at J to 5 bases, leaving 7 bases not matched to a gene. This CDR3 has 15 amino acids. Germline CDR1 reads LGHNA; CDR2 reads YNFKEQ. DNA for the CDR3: TGTGCCAGCAGCCAAGGCCACGGGAGGGCACACGAGCAGTACTTC. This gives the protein CASSQGHGRAHEQYF.

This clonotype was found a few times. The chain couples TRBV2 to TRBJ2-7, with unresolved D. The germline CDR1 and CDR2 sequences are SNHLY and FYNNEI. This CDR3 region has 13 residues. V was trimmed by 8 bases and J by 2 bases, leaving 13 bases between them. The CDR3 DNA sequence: TGTGCCAGCGCCCTGCGATCAACCTACGAGCAGTACTTC. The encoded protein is CASALRSTYEQYF.

CDR3 bases: TGTGCCAGCAGCCAGGGACAGGGAGCGGCAGATACGCAGTATTTT. Protein: CASSQGQGAADTQYF. This rearrangement joins TRBV11-3 to TRBJ2-3; 9 bases line up with TRBD1. V shed 5 bases, J shed 4 bases, and the junction held 7 bases outside the gene matches. Germline V gene lookup returns CDR1 SGHNT and CDR2 YENEEA. The length of the CDR3 is 15 residues.

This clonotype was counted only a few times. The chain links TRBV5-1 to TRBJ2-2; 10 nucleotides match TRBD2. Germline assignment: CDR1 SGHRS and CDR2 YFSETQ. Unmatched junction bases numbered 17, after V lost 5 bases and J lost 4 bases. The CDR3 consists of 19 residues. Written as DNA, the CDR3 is TGCGCCAGCAGGACCCGCCCTAGCGGGAGTCCCGCTCCCACCGGGGAGCTGTTTTTT. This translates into CASRTRPSGSPAPTGELFF.

CDR3 loop: CASSLAGSSGHYEQYF. In DNA form, the CDR3 reads TGCGCCAGCAGCTTGGCCGGGTCTAGCGGACACTACGAGCAGTACTTC. The chain employs TRBV5-1 and TRBJ2-7; 7 positions match TRBD2. Trimming removed 0 bases from V and 3 bases from J; junction bases left unmatched: 9. The CDR3 totals 16 residues. The germline V gene has CDR1 SGHRS and CDR2 YFSETQ.

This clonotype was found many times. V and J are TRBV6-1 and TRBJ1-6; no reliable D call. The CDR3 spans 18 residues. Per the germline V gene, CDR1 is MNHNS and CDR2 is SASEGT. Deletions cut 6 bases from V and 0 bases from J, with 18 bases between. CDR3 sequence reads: CASRSTFGVSSYNSPLHF. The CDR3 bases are TGTGCCAGCAGGTCAACCTTCGGGGTGAGCTCCTATAATTCACCCCTCCACTTT.

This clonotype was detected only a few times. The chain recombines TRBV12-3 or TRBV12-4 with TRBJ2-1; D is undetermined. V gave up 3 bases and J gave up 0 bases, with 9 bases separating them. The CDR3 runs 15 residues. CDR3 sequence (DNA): TGTGCCAGCAGTTTTTGGGTCAGCTCCTACAATGAGCAGTTCTTC. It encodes CASSFWVSSYNEQFF.

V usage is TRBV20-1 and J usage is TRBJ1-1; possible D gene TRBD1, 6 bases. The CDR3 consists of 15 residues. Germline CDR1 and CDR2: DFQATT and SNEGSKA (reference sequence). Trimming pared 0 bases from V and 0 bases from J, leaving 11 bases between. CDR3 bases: TGCAGTGCTAGAGATCGGGGGCACTTGAACACTGAAGCTTTCTTT. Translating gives CSARDRGHLNTEAFF.

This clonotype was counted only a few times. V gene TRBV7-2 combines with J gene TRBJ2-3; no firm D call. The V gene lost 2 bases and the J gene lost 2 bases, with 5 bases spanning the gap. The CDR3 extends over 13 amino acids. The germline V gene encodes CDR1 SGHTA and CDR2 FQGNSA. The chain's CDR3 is CASSLTNTDTQYF. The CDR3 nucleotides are TGTGCCAGCAGCTTAACTAACACAGATACGCAGTATTTT.

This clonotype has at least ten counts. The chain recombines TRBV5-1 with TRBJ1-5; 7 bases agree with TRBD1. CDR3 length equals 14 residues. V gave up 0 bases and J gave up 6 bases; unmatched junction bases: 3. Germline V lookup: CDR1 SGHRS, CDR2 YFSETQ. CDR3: CASSLDRGGQPQHF. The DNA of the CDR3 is TGCGCCAGCAGCTTGGACAGGGGAGGTCAGCCCCAGCATTTT.